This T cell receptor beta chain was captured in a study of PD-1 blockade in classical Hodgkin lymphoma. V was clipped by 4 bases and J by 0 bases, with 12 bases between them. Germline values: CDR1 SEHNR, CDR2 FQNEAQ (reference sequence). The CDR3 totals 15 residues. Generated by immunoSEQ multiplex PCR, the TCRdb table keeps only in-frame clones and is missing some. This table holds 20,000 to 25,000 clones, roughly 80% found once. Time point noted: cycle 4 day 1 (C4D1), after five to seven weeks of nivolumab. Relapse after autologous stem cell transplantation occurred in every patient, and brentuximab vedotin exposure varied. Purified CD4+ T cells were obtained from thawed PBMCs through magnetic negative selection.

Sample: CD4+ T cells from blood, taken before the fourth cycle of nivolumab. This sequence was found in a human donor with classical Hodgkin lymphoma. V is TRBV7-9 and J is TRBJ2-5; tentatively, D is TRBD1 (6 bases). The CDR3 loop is CASSSSTGYQETQYF. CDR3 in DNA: TGTGCCAGCAGCTCCTCAACAGGGTACCAAGAGACCCAGTACTTC.